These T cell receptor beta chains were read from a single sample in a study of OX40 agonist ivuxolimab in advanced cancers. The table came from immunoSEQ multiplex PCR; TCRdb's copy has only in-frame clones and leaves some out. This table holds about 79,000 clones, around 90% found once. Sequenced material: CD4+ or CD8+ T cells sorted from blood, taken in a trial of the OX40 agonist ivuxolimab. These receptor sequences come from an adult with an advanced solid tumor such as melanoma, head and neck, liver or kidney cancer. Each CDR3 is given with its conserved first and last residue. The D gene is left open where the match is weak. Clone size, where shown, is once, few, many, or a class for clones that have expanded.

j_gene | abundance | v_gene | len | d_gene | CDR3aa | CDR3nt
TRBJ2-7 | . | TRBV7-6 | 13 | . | CASSLGADYEQYF | TGTGCCAGCAGCTTAGGCGCCGATTACGAGCAGTACTTC
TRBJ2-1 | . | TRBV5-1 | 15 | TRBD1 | CASSLGQGRGNEQFF | TGCGCCAGCAGCTTGGGACAGGGGAGAGGGAATGAGCAGTTCTTC
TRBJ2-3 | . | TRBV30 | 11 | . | CAWGGTVKQYF | TGTGCCTGGGGGGGGACAGTCAAGCAGTATTTT
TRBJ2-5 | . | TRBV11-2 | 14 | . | CASSPPGIQETQYF | TGTGCCAGCAGCCCCCCGGGGATCCAAGAGACCCAGTACTTC
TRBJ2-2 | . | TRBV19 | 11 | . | CASSPNWELFF | TGTGCCAGTAGTCCCAATTGGGAGCTGTTTTTT
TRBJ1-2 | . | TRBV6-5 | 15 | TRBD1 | CASRPYRGRAYGYTF | TGTGCCAGCAGGCCCTACAGGGGGCGCGCCTATGGCTACACCTTC
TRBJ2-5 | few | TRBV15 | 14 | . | CATTEGGGQETQYF | TGTGCCACCACCGAGGGAGGGGGCCAAGAGACCCAGTACTTC
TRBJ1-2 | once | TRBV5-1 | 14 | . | CASSLGQAKGGYTF | TGCGCCAGCAGCTTGGGGCAGGCCAAGGGGGGCTACACCTTC
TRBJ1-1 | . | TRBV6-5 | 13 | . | CASTSRGNTEAFF | TGTGCCAGCACAAGCAGGGGGAACACTGAAGCTTTCTTT
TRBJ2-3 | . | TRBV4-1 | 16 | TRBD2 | CASSHISGTGTDTQYF | TGCGCCAGCAGCCATATTAGCGGGACGGGCACAGATACGCAGTATTTT
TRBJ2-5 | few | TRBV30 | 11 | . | CAWSPQETQYF | TGTGCCTGGAGTCCCCAAGAGACCCAGTACTTC
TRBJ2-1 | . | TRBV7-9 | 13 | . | CASSLRVTDEQFF | TGTGCCAGCAGCCTCAGGGTTACCGATGAGCAGTTCTTC
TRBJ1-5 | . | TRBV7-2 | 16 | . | CASSLGPGGINQPQHF | TGTGCCAGCAGCTTAGGACCCGGCGGTATCAATCAGCCCCAGCATTTT
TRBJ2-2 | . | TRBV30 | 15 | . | CAWSVILASTGELFF | TGTGCCTGGAGTGTAATCCTAGCGAGCACCGGGGAGCTGTTTTTT
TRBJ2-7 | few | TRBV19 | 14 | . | CASSMGPSAYEQYF | TGTGCCAGTAGTATGGGACCTTCGGCCTACGAGCAGTACTTC
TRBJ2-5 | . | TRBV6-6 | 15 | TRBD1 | CASSPLEGAKETQYF | TGTGCCAGCAGCCCCCTTGAGGGGGCGAAGGAGACCCAGTACTTC
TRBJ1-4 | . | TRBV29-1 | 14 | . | CSAALWRANEKLFF | TGCAGCGCGGCCCTTTGGAGGGCTAATGAAAAACTGTTTTTT
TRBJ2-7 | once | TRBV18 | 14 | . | CASSRGQGGHEQYF | TGTGCCAGCTCACGGGGCCAGGGCGGTCACGAGCAGTACTTC
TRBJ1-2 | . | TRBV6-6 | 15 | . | CASSSGGTAPIGYTF | TGTGCCAGCAGTTCCGGAGGGACCGCACCTATTGGCTACACCTTC
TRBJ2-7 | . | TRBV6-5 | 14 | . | CASSTGDSSYEQYF | TGTGCCAGCAGTACGGGGGACAGCTCCTACGAGCAGTACTTC
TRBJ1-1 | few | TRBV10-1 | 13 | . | CASSETGNTEAFF | TGCGCCAGCAGTGAGACAGGGAACACTGAAGCTTTCTTT
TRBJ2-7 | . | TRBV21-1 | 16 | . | CASSFRVNPHSYEQYF | TGTGCCAGCAGCTTCCGGGTTAATCCCCACTCCTACGAGCAGTACTTC
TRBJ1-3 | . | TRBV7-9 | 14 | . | CASRRDSSGNTIYF | TGTGCCAGCAGACGGGACTCCTCTGGAAACACCATATATTTT
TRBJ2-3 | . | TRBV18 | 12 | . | CASSPQGDTQYF | TGTGCCAGCTCTCCACAGGGAGATACGCAGTATTTT
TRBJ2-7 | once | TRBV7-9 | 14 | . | CASRPTGNNYEQYF | TGTGCCAGCAGGCCTACAGGGAACAACTACGAGCAGTACTTC
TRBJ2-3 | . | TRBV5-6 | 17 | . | CASSFVKRTRGTDTQYF | TGTGCCAGCAGCTTCGTTAAGCGGACAAGGGGGACAGATACGCAGTATTTT
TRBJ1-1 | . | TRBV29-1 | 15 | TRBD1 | CSVEDLPGGGTEAFF | TGCAGCGTTGAAGATCTTCCAGGGGGCGGCACTGAAGCTTTCTTT
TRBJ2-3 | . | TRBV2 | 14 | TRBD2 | CASSLGLATDTQYF | TGTGCCAGCAGTCTTGGACTAGCCACAGATACGCAGTATTTT
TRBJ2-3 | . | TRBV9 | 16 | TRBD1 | CASSGTGGPSTDTQYF | TGTGCCAGCAGCGGGACAGGGGGCCCGTCCACAGATACGCAGTATTTT
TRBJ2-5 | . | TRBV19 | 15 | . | CASRTQATAMGTQYF | TGTGCCAGTAGGACACAGGCGACGGCGATGGGGACCCAGTACTTC
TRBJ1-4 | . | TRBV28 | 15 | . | CASGGTGIRGEKLFF | TGTGCCAGCGGGGGAACAGGAATACGAGGGGAAAAACTGTTTTTT
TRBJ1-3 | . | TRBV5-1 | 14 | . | CASSARGTGNTIYF | TGCGCCAGCAGCGCCAGGGGTACTGGAAACACCATATATTTT
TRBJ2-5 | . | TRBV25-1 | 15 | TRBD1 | CAGSEIGQGGETQYF | TGTGCCGGCAGTGAAATAGGACAGGGAGGTGAGACCCAGTACTTC
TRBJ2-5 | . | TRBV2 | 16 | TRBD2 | CASSERSSGSLKTQYF | TGTGCCAGCAGTGAACGGAGTAGCGGGAGTTTAAAGACCCAGTACTTC
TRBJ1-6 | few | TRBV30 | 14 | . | CAWSPVKGGSPLHF | TGTGCCTGGAGTCCCGTCAAGGGTGGATCACCCCTCCACTTT
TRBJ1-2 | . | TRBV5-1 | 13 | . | CASSMDSNYGYTF | TGCGCCAGCAGCATGGACAGTAACTATGGCTACACCTTC
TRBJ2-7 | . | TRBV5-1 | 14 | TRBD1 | CASSPGQGVNEQYF | TGCGCCAGCAGCCCCGGACAGGGGGTCAACGAGCAGTACTTC
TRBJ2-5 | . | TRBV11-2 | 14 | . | CASSLVGNGETQYF | TGTGCCAGCAGCTTAGTTGGGAATGGGGAGACCCAGTACTTC
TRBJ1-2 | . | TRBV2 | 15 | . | CASSEMGVDGYGYTF | TGTGCCAGCAGTGAAATGGGGGTAGACGGCTATGGCTACACCTTC
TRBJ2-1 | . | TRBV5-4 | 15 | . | CASSLQSGTYNEQFF | TGTGCCAGCAGCCTCCAGTCCGGGACCTACAATGAGCAGTTCTTC
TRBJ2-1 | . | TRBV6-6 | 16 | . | CASSYLASSSYNEQFF | TGTGCCAGCAGTTACCTGGCTAGCAGTTCCTACAATGAGCAGTTCTTC
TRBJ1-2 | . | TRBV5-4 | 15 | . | CASTTPRGSNYGYTF | TGTGCCAGCACCACCCCCCGGGGTTCTAACTATGGCTACACCTTC
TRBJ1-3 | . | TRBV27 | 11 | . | CASRVRNTIYF | TGTGCCAGCAGGGTCCGAAACACCATATATTTT
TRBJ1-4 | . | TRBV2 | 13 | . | CASSFRTGEKLFF | TGTGCCAGCAGTTTCCGAACAGGTGAAAAACTGTTTTTT
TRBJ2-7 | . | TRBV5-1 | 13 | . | CASSIGLSYEQYF | TGCGCCAGCAGCATCGGACTTTCCTACGAGCAGTACTTC
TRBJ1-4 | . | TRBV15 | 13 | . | CATSRGRGEKLFF | TGTGCCACCAGCAGGGGGCGGGGTGAAAAACTGTTTTTT